The next 26 T cell receptor beta chains were all read from a single sample in a study of neoadjuvant anti-PD-1 for oral cavity cancer. Specified time point: after neoadjuvant nivolumab, at surgical resection. Clones were read by immunoSEQ multiplex PCR, and TCRdb kept only the in-frame ones, dropping some. The sample consists of 14,000 or so clones, 75% of them appearing once. The sample here was PBMCs, taken after nivolumab (anti-PD-1) treatment. These receptors originate from a person aged 35-79 years with oral cavity squamous cell carcinoma.

This rearrangement joins TRBV27 to TRBJ2-7; 7 bases align to TRBD1. V lost 5 bases, J lost 2 bases, and 6 bases stayed unmatched. The CDR3 is made up of 14 amino acids. Germline-derived CDR1 and CDR2 are MNHEY and SMNVEV (reference sequence). The CDR3 loop reads CASSVGTEAYEQYF. The CDR3 DNA is TGTGCCAGCAGTGTCGGGACAGAAGCCTACGAGCAGTACTTC.

The gene calls are TRBV11-2 and TRBJ2-2; tentative D call: TRBD2 (6 bases). Germline CDR1 reads SGHAT; CDR2 reads FQNNGV. The CDR3 contains 16 residues. The V gene lost 2 bases and the J gene lost 2 bases, with 12 bases spanning the gap. In DNA, the CDR3 is TGTGCCAGCAGCTTATTCATAGGGACTAACACCGGGGAGCTGTTTTTT. This codes for CASSLFIGTNTGELFF.

This clone was picked up one time. V and J are TRBV7-2 and TRBJ1-5, with 7 nucleotides matching TRBD1. The CDR3 length is 15 residues. CDR1 and CDR2 (germline): SGHTA, FQGNSA. V dropped 4 bases and J dropped 1; count of bases not matched to a gene: 4. CDR3 nucleotides: TGTGCCAGCAGCTCCCGGGACAGCAGCAATCAGCCCCAGCATTTT. It yields the protein CASSSRDSSNQPQHF.

The chain joins TRBV7-9 to TRBJ2-4; D may be TRBD1 (6 bases). Trimming shortened V by 3 bases and J by 0 bases, and 9 bases separated the two germline ends. In germline, CDR1 is SEHNR, CDR2 FQNEAQ (reference sequence). The CDR3 length is 15 residues. The CDR3 sequence: CASSLTGLAKNIQYF. In DNA, the CDR3 is TGTGCCAGCAGCTTGACAGGATTAGCCAAAAACATTCAGTACTTC. Filled out from reference TRBV7-9 and TRBJ2-4, the complete variable domain reads DTGVSQNPRHKITKRGQNVTFRCDPISEHNRLYWYRQTLGQGPEFLTYFQNEAQLEKSRLLSDRFSAERPKGSFSTLEIQRTEQGDSAMYLCASSLTGLAKNIQYFGAGTRLSVL.

The rearrangement uses TRBV6-5 and TRBJ2-5, with D perhaps matching TRBD1 or TRBD2 (5 bases each). Trimming removed 11 bases from V and 7 bases from J, with 17 bases in between. Germline CDR1 and CDR2: MNHEY and SVGAGI. CDR3 length equals 12 residues. CDR3 loop: CASGLRGSTQYF. The DNA of the CDR3 is TGTGCCTCCGGGCTGAGGGGCTCGACCCAGTACTTC.

The chain employs TRBV5-1 and TRBJ2-1; 13 bases match TRBD2. With 3 bases clipped from V and 7 bases from J, the junction kept 1 base outside the gene matches. There are 14 residues in the CDR3. Germline lookup yields CDR1 SGHRS and CDR2 YFSETQ. This chain's CDR3 is CASSWTSGSNEQFF. CDR3 bases: TGCGCCAGCAGCTGGACTAGCGGGAGTAATGAGCAGTTCTTC. Variable domain in full (rest from reference TRBV5-1 and TRBJ2-1): KAGVTQTPRYLIKTRGQQVTLSCSPISGHRSVSWYQQTPGQGLQFLFEYFSETQRNKGNFPGRFSGRQFSNSRSEMNVSTLELGDSALYLCASSWTSGSNEQFFGPGTRLTVL.

The chain carries TRBV27 and TRBJ1-5; TRBD1 aligns across 8 bases. The germline gives CDR1 MNHEY, CDR2 SMNVEV (reference sequence). Trimming took 5 bases from V and 7 from J; bases not matched to a gene: 10. The CDR3 length is 15 residues. The DNA for the CDR3 is TGTGCCAGCAGTCCTGACAGGGGCCGACCCCAGCCCCAGCATTTT. Translating gives CASSPDRGRPQPQHF.

The V call is TRBV7-9, the J call TRBJ2-3; D uncertain. CDR1 and CDR2 from the germline V gene are SEHNR and FQNEAQ (reference sequence). There are 14 residues in the CDR3. V was cut by 8 bases and J by 1 base, with 13 bases left in between. The CDR3 sequence is CASRKEMGTDTQYF. The CDR3 DNA reads TGTGCCAGCCGGAAAGAAATGGGCACAGATACGCAGTATTTT.

In its sample, this clone was seen a few times. The gene calls are TRBV5-1 and TRBJ2-3; weak D call: TRBD2 (5 bases). The V and J ends lost 0 bases and 0 bases respectively, with 8 bases between them. Germline V gives CDR1 SGHRS, CDR2 YFSETQ. This CDR3 contains 15 residues. CDR3 sequence reads: CASSLGLASTDTQYF. Here the CDR3 DNA reads TGCGCCAGCAGCTTGGGGCTAGCCAGCACAGATACGCAGTATTTT.

This chain joins TRBV30 and TRBJ2-1; 8 nucleotides agree with TRBD2. Germline V gene sequence: CDR1 GTSNPN, CDR2 SVGIG (reference sequence). The junction had 5 bases not matched to a gene; V was cut back by 0 bases and J by 4 bases. This CDR3 has 15 residues. The CDR3 spells CAWSVISGVYNEQFF. DNA for the CDR3: TGTGCCTGGAGTGTGATTAGCGGGGTGTACAATGAGCAGTTCTTC.

This clone has a handful of counts. The rearrangement uses TRBV5-4 and TRBJ2-3, with D possibly TRBD2 on 6 matching bases. The V and J ends lost 4 bases and 3 bases respectively, with 12 bases between them. This CDR3 region has 14 residues. Per the germline V gene, CDR1 is SGHNT and CDR2 is YYREEE (reference sequence). DNA for the CDR3: TGTGCCAGCAGCCGGGAGTTAGAGACAGATACGCAGTATTTT. Its translation: CASSRELETDTQYF.

The chain employs TRBV13 and TRBJ2-7; D perhaps matches TRBD2 (7 bases). The V and J ends lost 4 bases and 6 bases respectively, with 19 bases between them. Germline-derived CDR1 and CDR2 are PRHDT and FYEKMQ (reference sequence). The CDR3 sequence is 15 residues long. The CDR3 region is CASSSRRGGNTEQYF. The CDR3 region has the DNA TGTGCCAGCAGCTCCCGGAGGGGGGGAAATACCGAGCAGTACTTC.

This chain joins TRBV9 and TRBJ2-5, with D perhaps TRBD1 or TRBD2 (6 bases each). Germline V CDR1 and CDR2: SGDLS, YYNGEE. The CDR3 has 15 amino acids. Deletions cut 4 bases from V and 4 bases from J, with 17 bases between. The CDR3 coding sequence is TGTGCCAGCAGCCCCCGGGGGCATCGGGGAGAGACCCAGTACTTC. It yields the protein CASSPRGHRGETQYF.

The chain links TRBV11-2 to TRBJ2-7, with D perhaps TRBD2 (6 bases). The germline V gene has CDR1 SGHAT and CDR2 FQNNGV. CDR3 length: 15 residues. Deletions cut 0 bases from V and 0 bases from J, with 9 bases between. The DNA of the CDR3 is TGTGCCAGCAGCTTAGACGGGAGCAGCTCCTACGAGCAGTACTTC. Translating gives CASSLDGSSSYEQYF. The variable domain in full, with the rest retrieved from reference TRBV11-2 and TRBJ2-7, is EAGVAQSPRYKIIEKRQSVAFWCNPISGHATLYWYQQILGQGPKLLIQFQNNGVVDDSQLPKDRFSAERLKGVDSTLKIQPAKLEDSAVYLCASSLDGSSSYEQYFGPGTRLTVT.

The chain joins TRBV7-9 to TRBJ2-7; a weak D match, TRBD1 (5 bases). CDR1 SEHNR and CDR2 FQNEAQ come from the germline V gene (reference sequence). With 1 base removed from V and 0 bases from J, the gap between germline ends came to 7 bases. The CDR3 is made up of 14 amino acids. CDR3 nucleotides: TGTGCCAGCAGCTTAGGGGGCGACTCCTACGAGCAGTACTTC. Translated: CASSLGGDSYEQYF.

There are a few counts of this clone. The genes are TRBV2 and TRBJ1-5; D is undetermined. V lost 7 bases to trimming and J lost 4 bases, with 14 bases between them. Germline assignment: CDR1 SNHLY and CDR2 FYNNEI. The CDR3 extends over 14 amino acids. CDR3 region: CASNPGYPNQPQHF. The CDR3 DNA reads as TGTGCCAGCAACCCGGGATATCCGAATCAGCCCCAGCATTTT.

CDR3 in amino acids: CASSLGQGINSPLHF. The CDR3 DNA reads TGTGCCAGCAGTCTCGGACAGGGGATTAATTCACCCCTCCACTTT. The genes are TRBV6-1 and TRBJ1-6; 9 bases align to TRBD1. This CDR3 has 15 amino acids. Germline-derived CDR1 and CDR2 are MNHNS and SASEGT. J was trimmed by 6 bases and V by 5 bases; bases with no gene match: 5.

The chain links TRBV18 to TRBJ2-7; unclear D gene. The V gene's germline CDR1 is KGHSH and CDR2 LQKENI. The V end lost 3 bases, the J end lost 1 base, and 7 bases lay between the germline ends. The CDR3 runs 13 residues. The CDR3 sequence: CASSPGRSYEQYF. The CDR3 DNA follows: TGTGCCAGCTCACCTGGGCGGTCCTACGAGCAGTACTTC. Drawing the rest from reference TRBV18 and TRBJ2-7, the complete variable domain is NAGVMQNPRHLVRRRGQEARLRCSPMKGHSHVYWYRQLPEEGLKFMVYLQKENIIDESGMPKERFSAEFPKEGPSILRIQQVVRGDSAAYFCASSPGRSYEQYFGPGTRLTVT.

This chain joins TRBV4-1 and TRBJ2-7; maybe TRBD2 (6 bases). Germline assignment: CDR1 MGHRA and CDR2 YSYEKL. Trimming removed 2 bases from V and 3 bases from J, with 14 bases in between. CDR3 length equals 15 residues. The CDR3 protein is CASSQTTSTHYEQYF. CDR3 DNA: TGCGCCAGCAGCCAAACCACTAGCACTCACTACGAGCAGTACTTC.

V gene TRBV13 combines with J gene TRBJ2-1, with no clear D. Trimming cost V 8 bases and J 5 bases, with 13 bases left between them. CDR1 and CDR2 from the germline V gene are PRHDT and FYEKMQ (reference sequence). The CDR3 runs to 13 residues. This chain's CDR3 is CASFWVGNNEQFF. In nucleotides, the CDR3 is TGTGCCAGCTTTTGGGTTGGGAACAATGAGCAGTTCTTC.

This sequence joins TRBV6-6 and TRBJ1-4; unclear D gene. The V gene lost 0 bases and the J gene lost 4 bases, with 9 bases spanning the gap. This CDR3 is built from 15 residues. Per the germline V gene, CDR1 is MNHNY and CDR2 is SVGAGI (reference sequence). This CDR3 is CASSYSPGLNEKLFF. In DNA, the CDR3 is TGTGCCAGCAGTTACTCGCCGGGCCTTAATGAAAAACTGTTTTTT.

CDR3: CASSLSNRGFSNQPQHF. CDR3 nucleotide sequence: TGTGCCAGCAGCTTATCCAACCGGGGGTTTAGCAATCAGCCCCAGCATTTT. V usage is TRBV7-8 and J usage is TRBJ1-5; possible D gene TRBD1, 5 bases. The CDR3 loop spans 17 amino acids. The V end was cut by 2 bases, the J end by 0 bases, with 14 bases between. CDR1 is SGHVS and CDR2 is FQNEAQ in the germline V gene. Drawing the rest from reference TRBV7-8 and TRBJ1-5, the complete variable domain is GAGVSQSPRYKVAKRGQDVALRCDPISGHVSLFWYQQALGQGPEFLTYFQNEAQLDKSGLPSDRFFAERPEGSVSTLKIQRTQQEDSAVYLCASSLSNRGFSNQPQHFGDGTRLSIL.

This clone was seen a handful of times. The sample contains more than one DNA sequence encoding this CDR3. This chain links TRBV5-1 with TRBJ1-5; possible D gene TRBD1, 6 bases. Germline loops: CDR1 SGHRS, CDR2 YFSETQ. This CDR3 is built from 13 residues. V was trimmed by 0 bases and J by 5 bases, leaving 6 bases between them. CDR3 loop: CASSLAGDQPQHF. Here the CDR3 DNA reads TGCGCCAGCAGCTTGGCAGGGGATCAGCCCCAGCATTTT. Filled out from reference TRBV5-1 and TRBJ1-5, the complete variable domain reads KAGVTQTPRYLIKTRGQQVTLSCSPISGHRSVSWYQQTPGQGLQFLFEYFSETQRNKGNFPGRFSGRQFSNSRSEMNVSTLELGDSALYLCASSLAGDQPQHFGDGTRLSIL.

V usage is TRBV5-4 and J usage is TRBJ1-4; D is perhaps TRBD1 (5 bases). This CDR3 comprises 16 residues. Germline V lookup: CDR1 SGHNT, CDR2 YYREEE (reference sequence). Trimming took off 1 base at V and 1 base at J, with 11 bases between the two ends. CDR3 protein: CASSLLGLQTNEKLFF. The CDR3 nucleotides are TGTGCCAGCAGCTTGTTGGGACTTCAAACTAATGAAAAACTGTTTTTT.

V gene TRBV7-3 combines with J gene TRBJ1-3; a possible D gene is TRBD1 (5 bases). V shed 2 bases and J shed 3 bases, with 14 bases lying between them. The CDR3 length is 16 residues. Looked up from germline, CDR1 is SGHTA and CDR2 is FQGTGA. The CDR3 coding sequence is TGTGCCAGCAGCTTATTAAGGGGCCACCGTGGAAACACCATATATTTT. Protein: CASSLLRGHRGNTIYF.

V is TRBV6-5 and J is TRBJ2-7, with 8 bases lining up with TRBD1. Germline CDR1 and CDR2: MNHEY and SVGAGI. The CDR3 runs to 13 residues. The ends lost 5 bases at V and 3 bases at J; junction bases unmatched: 3. The CDR3 loop is CASSRTGNYEQYF. In nucleotides, the CDR3 is TGTGCCAGCAGTAGGACAGGGAACTACGAGCAGTACTTC.